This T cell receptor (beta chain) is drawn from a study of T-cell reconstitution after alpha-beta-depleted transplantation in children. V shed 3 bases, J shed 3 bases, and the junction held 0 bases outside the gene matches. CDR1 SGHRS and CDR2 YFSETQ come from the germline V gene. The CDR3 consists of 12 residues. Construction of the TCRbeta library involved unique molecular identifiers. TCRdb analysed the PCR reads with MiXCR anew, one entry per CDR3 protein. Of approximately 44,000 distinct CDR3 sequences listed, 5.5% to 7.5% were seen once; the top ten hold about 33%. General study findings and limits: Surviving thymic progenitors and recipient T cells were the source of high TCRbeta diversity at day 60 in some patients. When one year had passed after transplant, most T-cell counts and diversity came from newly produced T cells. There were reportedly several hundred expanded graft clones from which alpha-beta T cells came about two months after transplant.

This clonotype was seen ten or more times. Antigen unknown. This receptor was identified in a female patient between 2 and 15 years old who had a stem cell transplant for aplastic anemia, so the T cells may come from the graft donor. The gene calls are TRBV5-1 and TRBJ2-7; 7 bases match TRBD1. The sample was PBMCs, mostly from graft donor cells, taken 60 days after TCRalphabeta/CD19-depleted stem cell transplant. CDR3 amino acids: CASSWDSYEQYF. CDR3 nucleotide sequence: TGCGCCAGCAGCTGGGACAGCTACGAGCAGTACTTC. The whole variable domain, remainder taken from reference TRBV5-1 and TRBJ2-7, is KAGVTQTPRYLIKTRGQQVTLSCSPISGHRSVSWYQQTPGQGLQFLFEYFSETQRNKGNFPGRFSGRQFSNSRSEMNVSTLELGDSALYLCASSWDSYEQYFGPGTRLTVT.